This T cell receptor (beta chain) emerged from a study of OX40 agonist ivuxolimab in advanced cancers. Regarding the complete study: Ivuxolimab, which targeted the costimulatory receptor OX40 (CD134), was an agonistic, fully human IgG2 monoclonal antibody. Intravenous ivuxolimab was administered to patients every 2 weeks at six dose levels: 0.01, 0.1, 0.3, 1.5, 3 and 10 mg/kg. The monotherapy dose-escalation portion (N of about 50 patients) of the phase I ivuxolimab trial is reported in the paper. A male proportion of under 85% and a mean age of about 60 years, ranging from about 23 to 90, were recorded for the dose-escalation cohort. Prior anti-PD-1, anti-PD-L1 or anti-CTLA-4 therapy was permitted, and checkpoint inhibitors had been received by 40% to 50% of dose-escalation patients. Among the roughly 50 dose-escalation patients, some 19 had hepatocellular carcinoma, about 15 melanoma, 9 renal cell carcinoma and 9 head and neck cancer. The purpose of peripheral TCRbeta sequencing was to test whether ivuxolimab changed TCR sequence diversity and led to clonal T-cell expansion. Partial responses occurred in three dose-escalation patients, of whom one had hepatocellular carcinoma and two had cutaneous melanoma.

As for this clone: Its antigen remains undetermined. No much larger clone exists at a distance of one base, and base qualities are not known.

V sheds 0 bases and J sheds 4 bases, leaving 12 bases between their ends. The cysteine opens and the phenylalanine closes a CDR3 of 15 amino acids. Of the read, only the CDR3 DNA is kept; its 45 bases are in frame from base 1. CDR1 MNHEY and CDR2 SMNVEV were looked up in the germline V gene (reference sequence). To sequence the TCRbeta CDR3 region, genomic DNA was isolated from the sorted cells. The immunoSEQ Assay was used to sequence the TCRbeta CDR3 regions. The immuneACCESS repertoire file appears here via TCRdb, limited to in-frame rearrangements. These files lack a portion of the clones; in checked studies, under half of the deficit traces to unresolved V genes, and the cause of the others is not known. The sample data list tens of thousands of clones, and approximately 80% of these were observed just once. The biggest ten clones account for approximately 23% of the sample. Patients with autoimmune disease history or receiving systemic immunosuppression were excluded from the trial. Peripheral blood for TCR sequencing was collected from all dose cohorts at baseline, on cycle 4 day 1, and on cycle 7 day 1. Samples were obtained from an open-label, multicenter, first-in-human phase I dose-escalation trial of ivuxolimab. The trial enrolled adults with locally advanced or metastatic head and neck squamous cell, hepatocellular, melanoma or renal cell carcinoma. Before TCR sequencing, CD4+ T cells and CD8+ T cells were sorted from peripheral blood as separate populations.

Study-wide findings and limitations: In the 0.1-3.0 mg/kg groups, partial responders had among the lowest normalized peripheral clonal expansion, particularly in CD8+ T cells. Low levels of normalized T-cell clonal expansion were also seen in some nonresponding patients. Which antigens the clonally expanded peripheral T cells were specific for was not determined. On average, CD8+ T cells showed more expanded clones than CD4+ T cells after ivuxolimab. At doses of 0.1 to 3.0 mg/kg, clonal expansion of both CD4+ and CD8+ T cells in blood was seen between baseline and week 6.

This clonotype was obtained from an adult with an advanced solid tumor such as melanoma, head and neck, liver or kidney cancer. The rearrangement combines TRBV27 with TRBJ1-1; a confident D gene designation cannot be given. Sequenced here: CD4+ or CD8+ T cells sorted from blood, sampled in a trial of the OX40 agonist ivuxolimab. The nucleotide sequence reads TGTGCCAGCAGTTTATCGGTGACACTGGGCACTGAAGCTTTCTTT. This is translated as CASSLSVTLGTEAFF.